The T cell receptor beta chain under discussion was sequenced for a study of identical twins. Study-wide results and limits: For out-of-frame alpha sequences shared by twins, low generation probability was in excess.

TCRdb processed the 5' RACE reads anew with MiXCR; each CDR3 protein has one entry. The sample records about 890,000 distinct CDR3 sequences, around an eighth being singletons. In every case, the donor was a healthy Caucasian. In the case of this clonotype: Antigen unknown.

Germline V gene data show CDR1 as SNHLY and CDR2 as FYNNEI. The V gene lost 7 bases and the J gene lost 9 bases, with 16 bases spanning the gap. The CDR3 sequence is 13 residues long. The same data also went into a second study, on yellow fever vaccine responses in identical twins.

This clonotype was obtained from a woman aged 18-29 years in good health. The sequenced sample was PBMCs. This chain joins TRBV2 and TRBJ2-1, with TRBD2 as a possible D gene (6 bases). As DNA, the CDR3 is TGTGCCAGCAAGGGCGGGGCAGCGAGTGAGCAGTTCTTC. This gives the protein CASKGGAASEQFF.